These T cell receptor beta chains were read from a single sample in a study of T cells after yellow fever vaccination. Each CDR3 protein gets one entry after TCRdb re-called the 5' RACE reads with MiXCR. In the table there are around 230,000 distinct CDR3 sequences, 6% to 8% of which are singletons. Sequencing was performed on CD4+ T cells sorted from PBMCs, taken on the day of the yellow fever booster vaccination. The source is a man between 25 and 39 years old who received the YFV17D yellow fever vaccine. The CDR3 runs from the conserved cysteine through the conserved F or W. D genes are given only for firm matches. The size entry is marked missing in some rows and otherwise reads once, few, many or a size class.

14 . TRBJ2-3 TRBV10-3 . TGTGCCATCAGTGAATCTGGCCGCACAGATACGCAGTATTTT CAISESGRTDTQYF
18 TRBD2 TRBJ2-5 TRBV6-5 . TGTGCCAGCAGTAAGGGACTAGCGGGACGTGGTTATATGGAGACCCAGTACTTC CASSKGLAGRGYMETQYF
15 . TRBJ2-1 TRBV20-1 . TGCAGTGCTAGCCCCCCGGTGGGCGGGGCCAATGAGCAGTTCTTC CSASPPVGGANEQFF
13 TRBD2 TRBJ2-1 TRBV19 few TGTGCCAGTAGAGGACTAGCGCCCAATGAGCAGTTCTTC CASRGLAPNEQFF
13 . TRBJ2-7 TRBV12-5 . TGTGCTAGTGGCCCTGGGACTTCCTACGAGCAGTACTTC CASGPGTSYEQYF
12 . TRBJ2-3 TRBV3-1 few TGTGCCAGCAGATCCCCCGGGGATACGCAGTATTTT CASRSPGDTQYF
13 . TRBJ2-2 TRBV7-2 many TGTGCCAGCAGCCGTATGAACACCGGGGAGCTGTTTTTT CASSRMNTGELFF
12 . TRBJ2-5 TRBV7-2 . TGTGCCAGCAGCGAGCAGGTTCCGACCCAGTACTTC CASSEQVPTQYF
14 . TRBJ2-7 TRBV20-1 few TGCAGTGCCCCACCCGGGACATACTCCTACGAGCAGTACTTC CSAPPGTYSYEQYF
16 . TRBJ1-3 TRBV6-1 few TGTGCCAGCAGCCCCAGAGGCGGGATCTCTGGAAACACCATATATTTT CASSPRGGISGNTIYF
16 TRBD2 TRBJ2-1 TRBV5-1 . TGCGCCAGCAGCTTGATAGCGGGAACGGGGGGGAGTGAGCAGTTCTTC CASSLIAGTGGSEQFF
14 . TRBJ2-1 TRBV27 many TGTGCCAGCAGTTTACGTGGGATTTACAATGAGCAGTTCTTC CASSLRGIYNEQFF
13 . TRBJ1-4 TRBV18 . TGTGCCAGCTCACCACCCAATGATGAAAAACTGTTTTTT CASSPPNDEKLFF